These 28 T cell receptor beta chains came from one sample sequenced in a study of blood T cell repertoires in COVID-19. Clones were sequenced by immunoSEQ multiplex PCR, and TCRdb holds only the in-frame ones, with some missing. The sample lists about 300,000 clones, approximately 89% occurring once. The sequencing sample was made of peripheral blood. The receptors come from a woman in her 30s who had recovered from COVID-19.

V and J are TRBV5-1 and TRBJ2-3; possible D gene TRBD2, 6 bases. Between the trimmed V and J ends, which lost 3 bases and 5 bases, there was a span of 13 bases. CDR3 size: 14 residues. The germline V gene has CDR1 SGHRS and CDR2 YFSETQ. CDR3 DNA sequence: TGCGCCAGCAGCTGGGGGGAGCGAGAAGATACGCAGTATTTT. Its protein product is CASSWGEREDTQYF. The variable domain in full, with the rest retrieved from reference TRBV5-1 and TRBJ2-3, is KAGVTQTPRYLIKTRGQQVTLSCSPISGHRSVSWYQQTPGQGLQFLFEYFSETQRNKGNFPGRFSGRQFSNSRSEMNVSTLELGDSALYLCASSWGEREDTQYFGPGTRLTVL.

The rearrangement uses TRBV5-5 and TRBJ1-1; no definite D call. The CDR3 runs 14 residues. The V gene lost 2 bases and the J gene lost 3 bases, with 11 bases spanning the gap. Germline V gene sequence: CDR1 SGHKS, CDR2 YYEKEE (reference sequence). Here the CDR3 DNA reads TGTGCCAGCAGCTTTTCGGGTTTTTACACTGAAGCTTTCTTT. This codes for CASSFSGFYTEAFF. The complete variable domain, with remaining parts taken from reference TRBV5-5 and TRBJ1-1, reads DAGVTQSPTHLIKTRGQQVTLRCSPISGHKSVSWYQQVLGQGPQFIFQYYEKEERGRGNFPDRFSARQFPNYSSELNVNALLLGDSALYLCASSFSGFYTEAFFGQGTRLTVV.

This clone was found once. The chain uses TRBV21-1 and TRBJ2-2; the D call of TRBD1 is as the table states it, not checked on the DNA. TRBV21-1 is annotated as a pseudogene. The CDR3 is 18 residues long. CDR3 DNA: TGTGCCAGCAGCACCGAAAGAGGGGACAGGGGCTACACCGGGGAGCTGTTTTTT. Protein: CASSTERGDRGYTGELFF.

The chain joins TRBV7-3 to TRBJ2-3, with 15 bases aligning to TRBD2. Germline CDR1 reads SGHTA; CDR2 reads FQGTGA. Unmatched junction bases numbered 2, after V lost 1 base and J lost 6 bases. CDR3 length: 16 residues. Here the CDR3 reads CASSLKGLAGGDTQYF. The CDR3 DNA is TGTGCCAGCAGCTTAAAGGGACTAGCGGGGGGCGATACGCAGTATTTT.

V usage is TRBV24-1 and J usage is TRBJ1-2; D remains ambiguous. CDR3 length: 15 amino acids. Germline lookup yields CDR1 KGHDR and CDR2 SFDVKD. Deletions cut 2 bases from V and 2 bases from J, with 11 bases between. This CDR3 reads CATSDSNDGNYGYTF. CDR3 nucleotide sequence: TGTGCCACCAGTGATTCGAACGACGGGAACTATGGCTACACCTTC.

The J gene is TRBJ2-4, the V gene TRBV4-2; 7 bases fit TRBD1. The CDR3 totals 16 residues. J was trimmed by 2 bases and V by 4 bases; bases with no gene match: 8. Germline V lookup: CDR1 LGHNA, CDR2 YNFKEQ. CDR3 DNA: TGTGCCAGCAGCCGAGGGACAGCGAGCCCCAAAAACATTCAGTACTTC. It translates to CASSRGTASPKNIQYF.

The chain recombines TRBV10-3 with TRBJ2-2; TRBD1 matches 11 bases. V was clipped by 0 bases and J by 4 bases; unmatched bases: 4. CDR3 length: 17 residues. Germline lookup yields CDR1 ENHRY and CDR2 SYGVKD. The CDR3 nucleotides are TGTGCCATCAGTGAGTCTTACGGGACAGGGGGCACCGGGGAGCTGTTTTTT. Amino acid sequence: CAISESYGTGGTGELFF.

This chain uses TRBV5-6 with TRBJ2-1, with D hard to call. The CDR3 is 14 amino acids. Germline V gene data show CDR1 as SGHDT and CDR2 as YYEEEE. V lost 0 bases, J lost 0 bases, and 4 bases lay in between. DNA for the CDR3: TGTGCCAGCAGCTTGGGTCGCTCCTACAATGAGCAGTTCTTC. Its translation is CASSLGRSYNEQFF.

The chain is built from TRBV28 and TRBJ2-3, with 9 nucleotides matching TRBD1. Germline V lookup: CDR1 MDHEN, CDR2 SYDVKM. Unmatched junction bases numbered 7, after V lost 5 bases and J lost 7 bases. The CDR3 runs 14 residues. CDR3 nucleotide sequence: TGTGCCAGCAGTAAAAACAGGGGGCGGAATACGCAGTATTTT. It yields the protein CASSKNRGRNTQYF.

CDR3 sequence: CASSPRDRQGNTIYF. As DNA, the CDR3 is TGCGCCAGCAGCCCACGGGACAGACAAGGAAACACCATATATTTT. This sequence joins TRBV5-1 and TRBJ1-3, with 7 bases aligning to TRBD1. With V trimmed by 4 bases and J by 4 bases, 8 bases remained unmatched. Germline V gene sequence: CDR1 SGHRS, CDR2 YFSETQ. The length of the CDR3 is 15 residues.

V gene TRBV11-1 combines with J gene TRBJ1-6, with 7 nucleotides matching TRBD1. This CDR3 is built from 14 residues. J was trimmed by 8 bases and V by 5 bases; bases with no gene match: 6. Germline V gene data show CDR1 as SGHAT and CDR2 as FQDESV (reference sequence). The CDR3 coding sequence is TGTGCCAGCAGCCGGACAGGTTGGCATTCACCCCTCCACTTT. Protein: CASSRTGWHSPLHF.

The chain links TRBV25-1 to TRBJ2-1, with 7 positions matching TRBD1. Per the germline V gene, CDR1 is MGHDK and CDR2 is SYGVNS. V was pared by 6 bases and J by 8 bases, with 13 bases of the junction left unmatched. This CDR3 spans 15 amino acids. CDR3 sequence (DNA): TGTGCCAGCAGAGAGCTCGGGACAGCTTCCGATGAGCAGTTCTTC. This codes for CASRELGTASDEQFF.

This chain uses TRBV18 with TRBJ2-6; 7 positions match TRBD1. CDR3 length equals 14 residues. Germline lookup yields CDR1 KGHSH and CDR2 LQKENI. V lost 3 bases and J lost 4; bases outside the gene matches: 0. The chain's CDR3 is CASSPGQGANVLTF. CDR3 coding DNA: TGTGCCAGCTCACCGGGACAGGGGGCCAACGTCCTGACTTTC.

V gene TRBV9 combines with J gene TRBJ2-1; TRBD2 matches at 8 bases. Per germline, CDR1 SGDLS and CDR2 YYNGEE. The CDR3 contains 16 residues. V shed 2 bases, J shed 0 bases, and the junction held 4 bases outside the gene matches. This CDR3 reads CASSVALADSYNEQFF. CDR3 nucleotide sequence: TGTGCCAGCAGCGTCGCACTAGCGGACTCCTACAATGAGCAGTTCTTC.

This chain joins TRBV5-4 and TRBJ1-2, with a possible D match to TRBD1 (6 bases). Trimming removed 4 bases at V and 8 bases at J, with 15 bases between. Germline loops: CDR1 SGHNT, CDR2 YYREEE (reference sequence). The CDR3 sequence is 13 residues long. CDR3 sequence: CASSPQGIGGYTF. CDR3 DNA sequence: TGTGCCAGCAGCCCCCAGGGGATTGGCGGCTACACCTTC. Full variable domain (missing parts from reference TRBV5-4 and TRBJ1-2): ETGVTQSPTHLIKTRGQQVTLRCSSQSGHNTVSWYQQALGQGPQFIFQYYREEENGRGNFPPRFSGLQFPNYSSELNVNALELDDSALYLCASSPQGIGGYTFGSGTRLTVV.

This clone occurred once. The chain is built from TRBV27 and TRBJ2-3; D is undetermined. Germline values: CDR1 MNHEY, CDR2 SMNVEV (reference sequence). This CDR3 is 15 amino acids long. V lost 2 bases and J 4 bases, leaving 13 bases between the germline ends. The DNA for the CDR3 is TGTGCCAGCAGTTTAACTCTGTCTAGTGCAGATACGCAGTATTTT. Amino acid sequence: CASSLTLSSADTQYF.

The chain carries TRBV19 and TRBJ1-2, with 7 bases aligning to TRBD1. CDR3 length: 13 residues. The germline V gene encodes CDR1 LNHDA and CDR2 SQIVND (reference sequence). Unmatched junction bases numbered 8, after V lost 8 bases and J lost 5 bases. CDR3: CASSGTAFYGYTF. The CDR3 DNA follows: TGTGCCAGTTCGGGGACAGCATTTTATGGCTACACCTTC.

The V call is TRBV28, the J call TRBJ1-2; the match to TRBD1 covers 7 bases. CDR3 length equals 14 residues. Germline lookup yields CDR1 MDHEN and CDR2 SYDVKM. The V and J ends lost 6 bases and 2 bases, in that order; junction bases with no gene match: 6. The CDR3 region is CASRLPGQNYGYTF. DNA of the CDR3: TGTGCCAGCAGGCTCCCGGGACAGAACTATGGCTACACCTTC.

The genes are TRBV5-6 and TRBJ2-3; tentatively, D is TRBD1 (5 bases). Per the germline V gene, CDR1 is SGHDT and CDR2 is YYEEEE. V lost 5 bases to trimming and J lost 4 bases, with 14 bases between them. The CDR3 runs 14 residues. The CDR3 DNA follows: TGTGCCAGCAGAAACAGGCCTTCAGCAGATACGCAGTATTTT. Its translation: CASRNRPSADTQYF.

In this sample, this clone turned up many times. The chain carries TRBV28 and TRBJ2-1; 7 nucleotides agree with TRBD2. Germline-derived CDR1 and CDR2 are MDHEN and SYDVKM. This CDR3 has 16 residues. Trimming at V came to 2 bases and at J to 4 bases, leaving 8 bases not matched to a gene. CDR3 bases: TGTGCCAGCAGTTTAATCCGGGGGGTATTTTACAATGAGCAGTTCTTC. This encodes CASSLIRGVFYNEQFF.

CDR3 amino acids: CASSQGQVGQPQHF. The CDR3 bases are TGTGCCAGCTCACAAGGACAGGTCGGCCAGCCCCAGCATTTT. The V and J genes are TRBV18 and TRBJ1-5; TRBD1 aligns across 7 bases. The ends lost 4 bases at V and 7 bases at J; junction bases unmatched: 7. CDR3 length equals 14 residues. Germline V CDR1 and CDR2: KGHSH, LQKENI.

This sequence joins TRBV3-1 (or the pseudogene TRBV3-2) and TRBJ1-1; D may be TRBD1 (5 bases). The length of the CDR3 is 13 residues. CDR1 and CDR2 (germline): LGHDT, YNNKEL (reference sequence). V gave up 1 base and J gave up 4 bases, with 7 bases separating them. The CDR3 is CASSQGTGTEAFF. CDR3 coding DNA: TGTGCCAGCAGCCAAGGAACAGGCACTGAAGCTTTCTTT.

This clone was seen more than once but under ten times. V is TRBV2 and J is TRBJ2-7, with 13 bases lining up with TRBD2. Germline V gene sequence: CDR1 SNHLY, CDR2 FYNNEI. Trimming took 6 bases from V and 5 from J; bases not matched to a gene: 4. The CDR3 runs 14 residues. CDR3 in amino acids: CASSRGTSGDEQYF. The DNA for the CDR3 is TGTGCCAGCAGCCGAGGGACTAGCGGGGACGAGCAGTACTTC.

This clone was detected once. The gene calls are TRBV7-6 and TRBJ1-1; TRBD1 might be the D (5 bases). Germline CDR1 reads SGHVS; CDR2 reads FNYEAQ. The CDR3 extends over 14 amino acids. The ends were cut back, 5 bases at V and 0 bases at J, with 10 bases in the middle. The CDR3 reads CASSPGTLNTEAFF. DNA of the CDR3: TGTGCCAGCAGCCCTGGGACTTTGAACACTGAAGCTTTCTTT.

J is TRBJ1-4 and V is TRBV5-1; D is perhaps TRBD1 (6 bases). The CDR3 consists of 14 residues. Germline CDR1 SGHRS, CDR2 YFSETQ. Trimming took 3 bases from V and 6 from J, leaving 12 bases between them. The CDR3 spells CASSSNRADEKLFF. Here the CDR3 DNA reads TGCGCCAGCAGCTCAAACAGGGCAGATGAAAAACTGTTTTTT.

The chain is built from TRBV19 and TRBJ2-1; 9 nucleotides match TRBD2. V shed 4 bases, J shed 5 bases, and the junction held 3 bases outside the gene matches. The CDR3 sequence is 14 residues long. The germline V gene encodes CDR1 LNHDA and CDR2 SQIVND (reference sequence). CDR3 loop: CASSSPSGDNEQFF. CDR3 coding DNA: TGTGCCAGTAGTAGCCCTAGCGGGGACAATGAGCAGTTCTTC. Drawing the rest from reference TRBV19 and TRBJ2-1, the complete variable domain is DGGITQSPKYLFRKEGQNVTLSCEQNLNHDAMYWYRQDPGQGLRLIYYSQIVNDFQKGDIAEGYSVSREKKESFPLTVTSAQKNPTAFYLCASSSPSGDNEQFFGPGTRLTVL.

J is TRBJ2-7 and V is TRBV3-1 (or the pseudogene TRBV3-2); D remains ambiguous. Germline CDR1 is LGHDT and CDR2 is YNNKEL (reference sequence). The V end lost 2 bases, the J end lost 3 bases, and 5 bases lay between the germline ends. CDR3 size: 12 residues. The CDR3 reads CASSQYYYEQYF. The CDR3 DNA is TGTGCCAGCAGCCAATACTACTACGAGCAGTACTTC.

This chain joins TRBV11-2 and TRBJ1-2; 8 bases are shared with TRBD1. Germline values: CDR1 SGHAT, CDR2 FQNNGV. Trimming at V came to 3 bases and at J to 4 bases, leaving 4 bases not matched to a gene. The CDR3 is made up of 14 amino acids. The CDR3 coding sequence is TGTGCCAGCAGCTTGGACAGGGAACGCTATGGCTACACCTTC. Encoded protein: CASSLDRERYGYTF.